One T cell receptor (beta chain) is described in this entry. The data were obtained in a study of identical twins. Germline loops: CDR1 DFQATT, CDR2 SNEGSKA (reference sequence). The CDR3 covers 14 residues. V lost 5 bases, J lost 5 bases, and 18 bases lay in between. Using its own MiXCR run on the 5' RACE reads, TCRdb lists one record per CDR3 protein. The data show fewer than 500,000 distinct CDR3 sequences, more than 13% seen once. This same sample was also part of a study on yellow fever vaccine responses in identical twins.

The sample taken for sequencing was CD4+ T cells sorted from blood. This receptor was identified in a woman in her late teens or twenties in good health. The chain links TRBV20-1 to TRBJ2-5; TRBD2 might be the D (6 bases). The CDR3 bases are TGCAGTGCTTCATTCGAGGGACTGGGGGAGACCCAGTACTTC. It codes for CSASFEGLGETQYF.